This T cell receptor (beta chain) was identified during a study of cytomegalovirus exposure and HLA in healthy donors. General study results and limits: The authors reported that TCR beta sequences could predict HLA-A and HLA-B alleles. These predictions were accurate for most subjects in the first cohort. Rare TCR sequences dominated, though some public TCRs recurred in many donors.

Details on this clone: Its antigen is unknown.

The study ran its PCR with 60 Vbeta and 13 Jbeta primers. The repertoire was sequenced with immunoSEQ multiplex PCR; TCRdb's copy has only in-frame clones and lacks some. Recorded for this sample: roughly 65,000 clones. CDR3 length equals 16 residues. With 5 bases removed from V and 3 bases from J, the gap between germline ends came to 19 bases. Germline V gene lookup returns CDR1 LNHNV and CDR2 YYDKDF (reference sequence). The TCR comes from a boy between 10 and 17 years old in good health and CMV-seronegative. Sequences were obtained from PBMCs. The J gene is TRBJ1-2, the V gene TRBV15; D might be TRBD1 (5 bases). The CDR3 loop is CATSPSGAREDYGYTF. The CDR3 nucleotides read TGTGCCACCAGCCCTAGCGGAGCCAGGGAAGACTATGGCTACACCTTC.